What follows are 6 T cell receptor beta chains derived from one specimen sequenced in a study of T cell repertoires in cytomegalovirus infection. TCRdb redid the calling of the reads with MiXCR, one entry per CDR3 protein. The table lists about half a million distinct CDR3 sequences, around 30% of them singletons. The antigens these receptors bind are not known. Here the sequenced sample was cultured PBMCs, taken from culture after CMV antigen stimulation. The receptors were gathered from a human donor in good health (CMV status not recorded). Some clones in this sample may be carry-over from other donors' samples.

V and J are TRBV20-1 and TRBJ1-1, with D maybe TRBD1 (6 bases). From germline, CDR1 is DFQATT and CDR2 SNEGSKA (reference sequence). V lost 3 bases to trimming and J lost 5 bases, with 13 bases between them. The CDR3 runs 13 residues. The CDR3 nucleotides are TGCAGTGCTAGTCGACAGGACTTTACTGAAGCTTTCTTT. Amino acids: CSASRQDFTEAFF.

This clonotype was counted ten times or more. This chain uses TRBV7-2 with TRBJ2-3; tentatively, D is TRBD2 (5 bases). The ends were cut back, 1 base at V and 2 bases at J, with 13 bases in the middle. The CDR3 loop spans 16 amino acids. Germline-derived CDR1 and CDR2 are SGHTA and FQGNSA. Here the CDR3 reads CASSLDLSGSTDTQYF. The CDR3 nucleotides read TGTGCCAGCAGCTTAGATCTGAGCGGCTCCACAGATACGCAGTATTTT.

This clonotype was observed at least ten times. The genes are TRBV29-1 and TRBJ2-6; possibly TRBD1 for D (5 bases). Germline assignment: CDR1 SQVTM and CDR2 ANQGSEA. The ends were cut back, 7 bases at V and 2 bases at J, with 12 bases in the middle. This CDR3 has 14 residues. The CDR3 DNA is TGCAGCGCCCGATCAGGGACTGGGGCCAACGTCCTGACTTTC. The encoded protein is CSARSGTGANVLTF.

This clonotype has more than one count but fewer than ten. V gene TRBV6-6 combines with J gene TRBJ2-5; 10 bases are shared with TRBD2. V was pared by 4 bases and J by 7 bases, with 18 bases of the junction left unmatched. CDR3 size: 18 residues. The germline V gene has CDR1 MNHNY and CDR2 SVGAGI (reference sequence). The CDR3: CASSFASGSIPPLGTQYF. CDR3 sequence (DNA): TGTGCCAGCAGTTTCGCTAGCGGGAGTATACCCCCCTTAGGGACCCAGTACTTC.

V is TRBV12-3 or TRBV12-4 and J is TRBJ2-2; D is undetermined. The CDR3 runs to 13 residues. The ends were cut back, 2 bases at V and 6 bases at J, with 7 bases in the middle. CDR3 in amino acids: CASSLIVAGELFF. The CDR3 nucleotides are TGTGCCAGCAGTTTAATTGTGGCCGGGGAGCTGTTTTTT.

The CDR3 region has the DNA TGTGCCAGCAGCTTGGAGGCTTCCCGAGTGGACGGGGGCAATGAGCAGTTCTTC. This gives the protein CASSLEASRVDGGNEQFF. This sequence joins TRBV7-6 and TRBJ2-1, with D maybe TRBD2 (6 bases). V lost 3 bases, J lost 6 bases, and 24 bases lay in between. The germline gives CDR1 SGHVS, CDR2 FNYEAQ. The CDR3 is made up of 18 amino acids.